A selection of T cell receptor beta chains follows, all from one sample in a study of regulatory T cells in long-lasting Graves disease. TCRdb itself ran the multiplex PCR reads through MiXCR, one entry per CDR3 protein. The sample consists of about 460,000 distinct CDR3 sequences, approximately 22% of them appearing once. The source material was peripheral blood mononuclear cells (PBMCs), sampled when the disease was refractory, from a patient treated with antithyroid drugs. All receptors come from a female donor with Graves disease. The CDR3 runs from the conserved cysteine through the conserved F or W. Fields, in order: J gene, D gene, V gene, clone size, CDR3 DNA, CDR3 protein. The D gene is left open where the match is weak. Clone size is not always given. Where it is, it says once, few, many or a class for expanded clones.

TRBJ2-6 NA TRBV7-2 few TGTGCCAGCAGCGACCCGGGACAAATCTTCTCTGGGGCCAACGTCCTGACTTTC CASSDPGQIFSGANVLTF
TRBJ1-5 NA TRBV7-8 few TGTGCCAGCAGCTTAGTACAGTATCAGCCCCAGCATTTT CASSLVQYQPQHF
TRBJ2-7 NA TRBV20-1 few TGCAGTGCCCCAGGGGGGGCTAGCTTATCCTACGAGCAGTACTTC CSAPGGASLSYEQYF
TRBJ1-1 TRBD1 TRBV7-2 few TGTGCCAGCAGCCCGGACAGGGCAAATGAAGCTTTCTTT CASSPDRANEAFF
TRBJ1-5 TRBD1 TRBV9 many TGTGCCAGCAGCCCTCTCGCAGGGGGCCGGCAGCCCCAGCATTTT CASSPLAGGRQPQHF
TRBJ2-1 NA TRBV28 NA TGTGCCAGCAGTTTTTGGACAGGCCGGGGGGATGAGCAGTTCTTC CASSFWTGRGDEQFF
TRBJ2-7 NA TRBV20-1 NA TGCAGTGCTAGAGCCCTTGGAGGGGTGATGAACGAGCAGTACTTC CSARALGGVMNEQYF
TRBJ1-5 NA TRBV2 many TGTGCCAGCAGCCCCGATGGTCACAATCAGCCCCAGCATTTT CASSPDGHNQPQHF
TRBJ1-2 NA TRBV13 NA TGTGCCAGCAGCTTTCAAATAAGCGGGGGTTCAGATGGCTACACCTTC CASSFQISGGSDGYTF
TRBJ1-6 NA TRBV6-2/TRBV6-3 NA TGTGCCAGCAGCTTCGACAGCTATAAAGGCGGTGGAAATTCACCCCTCCACTTT CASSFDSYKGGGNSPLHF
TRBJ2-1 TRBD2 TRBV2 few TGTGCCAGCAATAGCGGGAGATCCTACAATGAGCAGTTCTTC CASNSGRSYNEQFF
TRBJ2-7 NA TRBV28 many TGTGCCAGCAGGCAGGGGGGCCCCTACGAGCAGTACTTC CASRQGGPYEQYF
TRBJ2-5 NA TRBV5-1 few TGCGCCAGCAGGGGGGACGCACTAGGCGGATACCAAGAGACCCAGTACTTC CASRGDALGGYQETQYF
TRBJ2-1 NA TRBV28 few TGTGCCAGCATGGTGACTAGTTATTCAGTGCAGTTCTTC CASMVTSYSVQFF
TRBJ1-5 NA TRBV6-1 many TGTGCCAGCAGCCCCGGGGGGGGATCAGCCCAGCATTTT CASSPGGGSAQHF
TRBJ2-2 NA TRBV28 many TGTGCCAGCAGTTCCCGCGTACAAATAAGAACCGGGGAGCTGTTTTTT CASSSRVQIRTGELFF
TRBJ1-2 NA TRBV14 NA TGTGCCAGCAGTCGTGGGGCGCGAAGGAGGGTAGAGTATGGCTACACCTTC CASSRGARRRVEYGYTF
TRBJ2-1 NA TRBV6-1 NA TGTGCCACCATCCCAGGCACAGGTCTATTCCGTGAGCAGTTCTTC CATIPGTGLFREQFF
TRBJ1-1 NA TRBV12-3/TRBV12-4 NA NA CASSLSSGSYEQYFGPGTEAFF
TRBJ1-4 NA TRBV6-1 NA TGTGCCAGCAGTCACCGCCGGCAGGGGACTAGTGAAAAACTGTTTTTT CASSHRRQGTSEKLFF
TRBJ2-2 TRBD2 TRBV12-3/TRBV12-4 many TGTGCCAGCAGCAGGGCGGGGGGGGGACGGGAGCTGTTTTTT CASSRAGGGRELFF
TRBJ2-1 TRBD2 TRBV3-1 NA TGTGCCAGCAGCCAGGGGCATCGGGGGGTCGATGAGCAGTTCTTC CASSQGHRGVDEQFF
TRBJ1-1 TRBD1 TRBV19 few TGTGCCAGTACAACAGGGGGCGGTGGCACTGAAGCTTTCTTT CASTTGGGGTEAFF
TRBJ2-7 NA TRBV7-2 few TGTGCCAGCAGCTTACTCGGGGGGCGCTCCCACGAGCAGTACTTC CASSLLGGRSHEQYF
TRBJ1-2 NA TRBV6-1 NA TGTGCCAGCACCGCTGGGAGGGGATTGTATGGCTACACCTTC CASTAGRGLYGYTF
TRBJ2-7 NA TRBV7-2 many TGTGCCAGCAGCCCGACTCGGGTCGAGCAGTACTTC CASSPTRVEQYF
TRBJ2-2 NA TRBV20-1 few TGCAGTGCTAGAGGATTAATTCTTACCGGGGAGCTGTTTTTT CSARGLILTGELFF
TRBJ2-1 TRBD2 TRBV6-2/TRBV6-3 once TGTGCCAGCAGACCTAGCGGGAGTGGGGGCAATGAGCAGTTCTTC CASRPSGSGGNEQFF
TRBJ2-7 NA TRBV3-1 many TGTGCCAGCAGCTCAGAGGGCTTACAGTACTTC CASSSEGLQYF
TRBJ1-5 TRBD1 TRBV19 NA TGTGCCAGTAGTGCCGCAGGGGGAAGTCAGCCCCAGCATTTT CASSAAGGSQPQHF
TRBJ2-5 TRBD2 TRBV25-1 many TGTGCCAGCAGCTCACTAGCGGGAGTGGAAGAGACCCAGTACTTC CASSSLAGVEETQYF
TRBJ2-2 NA TRBV2 many TGTGCCAGCGGCACAGGAACTGGCGGGGAGCTGTTTTTT CASGTGTGGELFF
TRBJ1-1 NA TRBV30 NA TGTGCCTGGAGTAATCAGGGGAACACTGAAGCTTTCTTT CAWSNQGNTEAFF
TRBJ1-5 NA TRBV28 many TGTGCCAGCAGTTTAGTAAGGGCGGGTCAGCCCCAGCATTTT CASSLVRAGQPQHF
TRBJ2-7 NA TRBV28 many TGTGCCAGCAGTCCGACCCGGACTGACCGTTCCTACGAGCAGTACTTC CASSPTRTDRSYEQYF
TRBJ2-7 NA TRBV7-8 many TGTGCCAGCAGGGGGTGGAGCAGGCCCAACGAGCAGTACTTC CASRGWSRPNEQYF
TRBJ1-2 NA TRBV28 many TGTGCCAGCACTTTTGATGCCCGGGGGCAGGGTGAAGGCTACACCTTC CASTFDARGQGEGYTF
TRBJ1-5 NA TRBV28 many TGTGCCAGCAGGAAAGTGTTCAATCAGCCCCAGCATTTT CASRKVFNQPQHF
TRBJ1-1 NA TRBV7-2 few TGTGCCAGCAGCCCTATGACAGTTAACACTGAAGCTTTCTTT CASSPMTVNTEAFF
TRBJ2-1 TRBD1 TRBV24-1 NA TGTGCCACCAGTGATCCCCGGACAGGTTCCGTCTATGAGCAGTTCTTC CATSDPRTGSVYEQFF
TRBJ1-6 NA TRBV6-2/TRBV6-3 once TGTGCCAGCAGTTACCCGGCCCCTGGGACCCTCCACTTT CASSYPAPGTLHF
TRBJ1-2 NA TRBV18 NA TGTGCCAGCTCACCAGGGCAGGGCCTCTATGGCTACACCTTC CASSPGQGLYGYTF
TRBJ2-7 NA TRBV6-1 NA TGTGCCAGCAGCAAGTCATATTCCGAATACGAGCAGTACTTC CASSKSYSEYEQYF
TRBJ2-2 NA TRBV20-1 NA TGCAGTGCTAGGGGATCGGTTGACACCGGGGAGCTGTTTTTT CSARGSVDTGELFF
TRBJ2-7 NA TRBV28 NA TGTGCCAGCAGCTTGGGACCTAGCGTAATTTACGAGCGGTACTTC CASSLGPSVIYERYF
TRBJ2-7 NA TRBV20-1 few TGCAGTGCGCAAGCCGGGACTTCGACCTACGAGCAGTACTTC CSAQAGTSTYEQYF
TRBJ2-7 NA TRBV11-2 many TGTGCCAGCAGCTGGCAGGGTCCCTACGAGCAGTACTTC CASSWQGPYEQYF
TRBJ2-7 NA TRBV5-1 NA TGCGCCAGCAGCCAAAGACAGGACTCCTACGAGCAGTACTTC CASSQRQDSYEQYF